This TCR beta chain emerged from a study of blood T cell repertoires in COVID-19. Original processing methods: For nucleated cells, counts were estimated from reference gene primer amplification. Clones were sequenced by immunoSEQ multiplex PCR, and TCRdb holds only the in-frame ones, with some missing. V and J calls and clone size come straight from that table; D and trimming were deduced from the DNA. The sample includes a few hundred thousand clones, around 89% of them seen just once. Participants were aged about 18 to 100 years from 20 to 30 US areas. Two negative PCRs, clearance, or symptom resolution had been documented for recovered Cohort 3 donors. Sample: PBMCs or T cells enriched from blood (not recorded which). This sequence was found in a woman younger than 35 who had recovered from COVID-19.

Here the CDR3 reads CASRGPLGDYGYTF. Here the CDR3 DNA reads TGTGCCAGCAGGGGCCCCTTAGGGGACTATGGCTACACCTTC. V gene TRBV25-1 combines with J gene TRBJ1-2, with a tentative D call TRBD1 (5 bases). The CDR3 runs 14 residues. The V end was cut by 6 bases, the J end by 3 bases, with 14 bases between. Germline V CDR1 and CDR2: MGHDK, SYGVNS.